Shown below are 10 T cell receptor beta chains from a single sample sequenced in a study of blood T cell repertoires in COVID-19. This table comes from immunoSEQ multiplex PCR, and its TCRdb copy is limited to in-frame clones, with some not included. The sample lists approximately 250,000 clones, 88% occurring once. Sequenced sample: PBMCs or T cells enriched from blood (not recorded which). The receptors were sampled from a woman in her forties with acute COVID-19.

V and J are TRBV7-9 and TRBJ2-2; D remains unclear. Germline V gene sequence: CDR1 SEHNR, CDR2 FQNEAQ (reference sequence). This CDR3 is built from 12 residues. The ends were cut back, 5 bases at V and 6 bases at J, with 7 bases in the middle. The CDR3 sequence: CASSRSAGELFF. CDR3 bases: TGTGCCAGCAGCCGTAGTGCCGGGGAGCTGTTTTTT.

Here the CDR3 DNA reads TGTGCCAGTAGTATTAGCACGCCGGGTGAAGCTTTCTTT. Its translation: CASSISTPGEAFF. The rearrangement uses TRBV19 and TRBJ1-1; unclear D gene. V gave up 3 bases and J gave up 7 bases, with 12 bases separating them. Germline CDR1 reads LNHDA; CDR2 reads SQIVND (reference sequence). The CDR3 is made up of 13 amino acids. The variable domain in full, completed from reference TRBV19 and TRBJ1-1, reads DGGITQSPKYLFRKEGQNVTLSCEQNLNHDAMYWYRQDPGQGLRLIYYSQIVNDFQKGDIAEGYSVSREKKESFPLTVTSAQKNPTAFYLCASSISTPGEAFFGQGTRLTVV.

CDR3 sequence: CASSQGEDYGYTF. CDR3 nucleotides: TGTGCCAGCTCACAGGGGGAAGACTATGGCTACACCTTC. This chain connects TRBV18 to TRBJ1-2; a weak D match, TRBD1 (6 bases). This CDR3 is built from 13 residues. V was shortened by 4 bases and J by 3 bases, with 9 bases between the two germline ends. Germline CDR1 KGHSH, CDR2 LQKENI. The variable domain in full, with the rest retrieved from reference TRBV18 and TRBJ1-2, is NAGVMQNPRHLVRRRGQEARLRCSPMKGHSHVYWYRQLPEEGLKFMVYLQKENIIDESGMPKERFSAEFPKEGPSILRIQQVVRGDSAAYFCASSQGEDYGYTFGSGTRLTVV.

The J gene is TRBJ1-2, the V gene TRBV6-5; 8 nucleotides agree with TRBD1. The CDR3 is 15 residues long. V dropped 6 bases and J dropped 5; count of bases not matched to a gene: 11. Germline CDR1 is MNHEY and CDR2 is SVGAGI. In nucleotides, the CDR3 is TGTGCCAGCAGCGAGACAGGGGATAGAGGGTATGGCTACACCTTC. Translating it yields CASSETGDRGYGYTF.

V is TRBV10-3 and J is TRBJ1-5; D remains unclear. The CDR3 spans 13 residues. CDR1 and CDR2 from the germline V gene are ENHRY and SYGVKD. The V gene lost 6 bases and the J gene lost 8 bases, with 14 bases spanning the gap. CDR3 sequence reads: CAIRQDAGEPQHF. The CDR3 DNA reads as TGTGCCATCAGGCAGGACGCGGGCGAGCCCCAGCATTTT.

J is TRBJ1-5 and V is TRBV7-2, with a weak D call TRBD1 (6 bases). V dropped 5 bases and J dropped 4 bases, with 21 bases sitting between them. Per the germline V gene, CDR1 is SGHTA and CDR2 is FQGNSA. The CDR3 spans 17 residues. CDR3 protein: CASSPKGGASFNQPQHF. The CDR3 DNA reads TGTGCCAGCAGCCCAAAGGGGGGGGCGTCGTTTAATCAGCCCCAGCATTTT. The full variable domain, its missing parts supplied by reference TRBV7-2 and TRBJ1-5, is GAGVSQSPSNKVTEKGKDVELRCDPISGHTALYWYRQSLGQGLEFLIYFQGNSAPDKSGLPSDRFSAERTGGSVSTLTIQRTQQEDSAVYLCASSPKGGASFNQPQHFGDGTRLSIL.

This clone occurred once. The chain couples TRBV9 to TRBJ2-1; TRBD1 matches 8 bases. V was clipped by 0 bases and J by 6 bases; unmatched bases: 8. From germline, CDR1 is SGDLS and CDR2 YYNGEE. This CDR3 region has 16 residues. The DNA of the CDR3 is TGTGCCAGCAGCGTAGCTGGCAGGGGGCTCATCAATGAGCAGTTCTTC. It codes for CASSVAGRGLINEQFF. Based on the CDR3 plus reference TRBV9 and TRBJ2-1, the full variable domain is DSGVTQTPKHLITATGQRVTLRCSPRSGDLSVYWYQQSLDQGLQFLIQYYNGEERAKGNILERFSAQQFPDLHSELNLSSLELGDSALYFCASSVAGRGLINEQFFGPGTRLTVL.

This clone is a singleton in its sample. V is TRBV4-1 and J is TRBJ2-7, with 7 bases matching TRBD1. The CDR3 extends over 15 amino acids. The J segment lost 3 bases and the V segment lost 4 bases, leaving 9 bases of the junction unmatched. Germline V gene data show CDR1 as MGHRA and CDR2 as YSYEKL. As DNA, the CDR3 is TGCGCCAGCAGCCTGGTAGACAGGGAAGTCTACGAGCAGTACGTC. Amino acids: CASSLVDREVYEQYV.

As DNA, the CDR3 is TGTGCCATCAGTGATGCGGCGCGGGGGGTATACAATGAGCAGTTCTTC. It translates to CAISDAARGVYNEQFF. The chain recombines TRBV10-3 with TRBJ2-1; 8 bases are a match to TRBD2. V was pared by 3 bases and J by 4 bases, with 8 bases of the junction left unmatched. The CDR3 length is 16 residues. Germline loops: CDR1 ENHRY, CDR2 SYGVKD.

J is TRBJ2-3 and V is TRBV4-2, with 8 bases fitting TRBD2. J gave up 2 bases and V 5 bases, and 12 bases lay outside the gene matches. The CDR3 length is 17 residues. Germline V CDR1 and CDR2: LGHNA, YNFKEQ. The CDR3 sequence: CASSFLRGLDITDTQYF. Here the CDR3 DNA reads TGTGCCAGCAGCTTCCTAAGGGGACTAGATATCACAGATACGCAGTATTTT.